This is a list of T cell receptor beta chains from one sample in a study of regulatory T cells in long-lasting Graves disease. Each CDR3 protein is one row after TCRdb ran MiXCR on the multiplex PCR reads. The sample includes 550,000 or so distinct CDR3 sequences, about 12% of them seen just once. In addition, the sample was reused for a study of T cells in Graves' hyperthyroidism and ophthalmopathy.

This sample comprised peripheral blood mononuclear cells (PBMCs), obtained at new diagnosis, from a patient treated with antithyroid drugs. The source is a woman aged 30 to 39 with Graves disease. The CDR3 runs from the conserved cysteine through the conserved F or W. Each record gives: CDR3 DNA, CDR3 protein, clone size, J gene, D gene, V gene. D genes are given only for firm matches. Only part of the rows carry a size: once, few, many, or a class if the clone is expanded.

CDR3 DNA: TGTGCCAGTAGTGTAAGCGGGAGGAACTACAATGAGCAGTTCTTC
CDR3 protein: CASSVSGRNYNEQFF
clone size: many
J gene: TRBJ2-1
D gene: TRBD2
V gene: TRBV19

CDR3 DNA: TGTGCCAGCAGCTTAGTGGGAGTGAACACCGGGGAGCTGTTTTTT
CDR3 protein: CASSLVGVNTGELFF
clone size: NA
J gene: TRBJ2-2
D gene: NA
V gene: TRBV7-9

CDR3 DNA: TGTGCCAGCGGTAAAGATGACTACTACTACGAGCAGTACTTC
CDR3 protein: CASGKDDYYYEQYF
clone size: NA
J gene: TRBJ2-7
D gene: NA
V gene: TRBV28

CDR3 DNA: TGTGCCAGTAGTATAGTGCTAGCCCACTCCTACGAGCAGTACTTC
CDR3 protein: CASSIVLAHSYEQYF
clone size: few
J gene: TRBJ2-7
D gene: NA
V gene: TRBV19

CDR3 DNA: TGTGCCTGGTACCAGTGGGGGCTGAACACTGAAGCTTTCTTT
CDR3 protein: CAWYQWGLNTEAFF
clone size: many
J gene: TRBJ1-1
D gene: NA
V gene: TRBV30

CDR3 DNA: TGTGCCAGCAGCGGCCTAGCGAGGCATACGCAGTATTTT
CDR3 protein: CASSGLARHTQYF
clone size: NA
J gene: TRBJ2-3
D gene: NA
V gene: TRBV27

CDR3 DNA: TGTGCCAGCAGCGCAGGGGGACACCAGGAAGCCTACGAGCAGTACTTC
CDR3 protein: CASSAGGHQEAYEQYF
clone size: few
J gene: TRBJ2-7
D gene: TRBD1
V gene: TRBV13

CDR3 DNA: TGTGCCAGCGGCGGGGGTCTAGCGGTTCAAGAGACCCAGTACTTC
CDR3 protein: CASGGGLAVQETQYF
clone size: many
J gene: TRBJ2-5
D gene: TRBD2
V gene: TRBV2

CDR3 DNA: TGCGCCAGCAGCTCGACTAGCGGGAGGGAGGCAGATACGCAGTATTTT
CDR3 protein: CASSSTSGREADTQYF
clone size: NA
J gene: TRBJ2-3
D gene: TRBD2
V gene: TRBV5-1

CDR3 DNA: TGTGCCAGCAGTGAACTGGTTTTCTACGAGCAGTACTTC
CDR3 protein: CASSELVFYEQYF
clone size: NA
J gene: TRBJ2-7
D gene: NA
V gene: TRBV28

CDR3 DNA: TGTGCCAGCAGCTTGGACGCTAACTATGGCTACACCTTC
CDR3 protein: CASSLDANYGYTF
clone size: many
J gene: TRBJ1-2
D gene: NA
V gene: TRBV11-3

CDR3 DNA: TGTGCCAGCAGTTTCAGGCCTTTCCATTTCCTTAACGAAAAACTGTTTTTT
CDR3 protein: CASSFRPFHFLNEKLFF
clone size: NA
J gene: TRBJ1-4
D gene: NA
V gene: TRBV27

CDR3 DNA: TGCAGCCCTTCCTCCGGGACTTCCTACAATGAGCAGTTCTTC
CDR3 protein: CSPSSGTSYNEQFF
clone size: many
J gene: TRBJ2-1
D gene: NA
V gene: TRBV20-1

CDR3 DNA: TGTGCCTGGAGTCCTTTCCAAGAGACCCAGTACTTC
CDR3 protein: CAWSPFQETQYF
clone size: NA
J gene: TRBJ2-5
D gene: NA
V gene: TRBV30

CDR3 DNA: TGCAGTGCTAGCGAGACAGGGGGGTTCTTCTACGAGCAGTACTTC
CDR3 protein: CSASETGGFFYEQYF
clone size: many
J gene: TRBJ2-7
D gene: TRBD1
V gene: TRBV20-1

CDR3 DNA: TGTGCCACCAGCAGAGATTCTGGGAGCGCCCAGGAAGGTTGGTTAACGCATGAGCAGTTCTTC
CDR3 protein: CATSRDSGSAQEGWLTHEQFF
clone size: many
J gene: TRBJ2-1
D gene: NA
V gene: TRBV15

CDR3 DNA: TGCAGTGCTTCAGGAACTTACAGGGTCCGGCTCTATGGCTACACCTTC
CDR3 protein: CSASGTYRVRLYGYTF
clone size: few
J gene: TRBJ1-2
D gene: NA
V gene: TRBV20-1

CDR3 DNA: TGTGCCAGTTTACACAGGGGGACCGGGGAGCTGTTTTTT
CDR3 protein: CASLHRGTGELFF
clone size: many
J gene: TRBJ2-2
D gene: TRBD1
V gene: TRBV19

CDR3 DNA: TGTGCCAGCAGCTCGGACGAGAAGAGGGACGAGCAGTACTTC
CDR3 protein: CASSSDEKRDEQYF
clone size: many
J gene: TRBJ2-7
D gene: NA
V gene: TRBV7-9

CDR3 DNA: TGTGCCTGGAGTCCCGGGACTAGCTCCGCCGGGGAGCTGTTTTTT
CDR3 protein: CAWSPGTSSAGELFF
clone size: many
J gene: TRBJ2-2
D gene: TRBD2
V gene: TRBV30

CDR3 DNA: TGCAGCGTTGATCGGGAGAACACCGGGGAGCTGTTTTTT
CDR3 protein: CSVDRENTGELFF
clone size: few
J gene: TRBJ2-2
D gene: NA
V gene: TRBV29-1

CDR3 DNA: TGTGCCAGCAGCTTAGAGGCGGGCCCGTGGGATACGCAGTATTTT
CDR3 protein: CASSLEAGPWDTQYF
clone size: many
J gene: TRBJ2-3
D gene: NA
V gene: TRBV11-3

CDR3 DNA: TGTGCCAGCGGGACAGTACCTCCCTACGAGCAGTACTTC
CDR3 protein: CASGTVPPYEQYF
clone size: NA
J gene: TRBJ2-7
D gene: TRBD1
V gene: TRBV28

CDR3 DNA: TGTGCCAGCAGCTTTCCGGACAGGCCCTACGAGCAGTACTTC
CDR3 protein: CASSFPDRPYEQYF
clone size: few
J gene: TRBJ2-7
D gene: TRBD1
V gene: TRBV7-9

CDR3 DNA: TGTGCCAGCAGTCAAAACAGGGGCTTAGGGGAGACCCAGTACTTC
CDR3 protein: CASSQNRGLGETQYF
clone size: many
J gene: TRBJ2-5
D gene: TRBD1
V gene: TRBV28

CDR3 DNA: TGTGCCATCAGTGAGTCGTATGTACGGGAGGGCCGACTCCCCCCCAGCTCCACAGATACGCAGTATTTT
CDR3 protein: CAISESYVREGRLPPSSTDTQYF
clone size: many
J gene: TRBJ2-3
D gene: TRBD2
V gene: TRBV10-3

CDR3 DNA: TGCGCCAGCAGTGAAGCGGTGGGACGTCAAGGGACCCAGTACTTC
CDR3 protein: CASSEAVGRQGTQYF
clone size: NA
J gene: TRBJ2-5
D gene: NA
V gene: TRBV2

CDR3 DNA: TGTGCCAGCAGCCCCGGACGGAGAGGTATTGGTTCACCCCTCCACTTT
CDR3 protein: CASSPGRRGIGSPLHF
clone size: many
J gene: TRBJ1-6
D gene: NA
V gene: TRBV6-1

CDR3 DNA: TGTGCCAGCAACATAGGGACATCTGGGGACACTGAAGCTTTCTTT
CDR3 protein: CASNIGTSGDTEAFF
clone size: many
J gene: TRBJ1-1
D gene: NA
V gene: TRBV12-3/TRBV12-4

CDR3 DNA: TGTGCCAGCAGCTTAGGGTGGAACACTGAAGCTTTCTTT
CDR3 protein: CASSLGWNTEAFF
clone size: many
J gene: TRBJ1-1
D gene: NA
V gene: TRBV27

CDR3 DNA: TGTGCCAGCCAACTACTGGGGGACAGGTCAATCTCCTATTCACCCCTCCACTTT
CDR3 protein: CASQLLGDRSISYSPLHF
clone size: few
J gene: TRBJ1-6
D gene: TRBD1
V gene: TRBV28